This passage covers 5 T cell receptor beta chains from one sample sequenced in a study of cytomegalovirus exposure and HLA in healthy donors. The PCR employed 60 Vbeta primers together with 13 Jbeta primers. Some clones are missing from TCRdb's copy, which holds only in-frame ones; the method was immunoSEQ multiplex PCR. The sample lists roughly 120,000 clones, over 60% occurring once. The sample taken for sequencing was PBMCs. The origin of the receptors is a human donor in good health.

The rearrangement uses TRBV27 and TRBJ1-1; D not certain. Trimming removed 3 bases from V and 1 base from J, with 9 bases in between. The germline V gene has CDR1 MNHEY and CDR2 SMNVEV (reference sequence). The CDR3 runs to 14 residues. For the CDR3, the DNA is TGTGCCAGCAGTTTTTACAGCTCGAACACTGAAGCTTTCTTT. Translated, it gives CASSFYSSNTEAFF.

J is TRBJ2-1 and V is TRBV5-6; 8 positions agree with TRBD1. The junction had 16 bases not matched to a gene; V was cut back by 4 bases and J by 4 bases. Germline V gene data show CDR1 as SGHDT and CDR2 as YYEEEE. The CDR3 runs 18 residues. The DNA of the CDR3 is TGTGCCAGCAGCCTAGGTCGGACAGGGCTCTTACAATACAATGAGCAGTTCTTC. Encoded protein: CASSLGRTGLLQYNEQFF.

In the case of this clone: Additional DNA sequences in this sample encode the identical CDR3. The chain recombines TRBV19 with TRBJ1-1; D perhaps matches TRBD1 (6 bases). Per germline, CDR1 LNHDA and CDR2 SQIVND (reference sequence). V was clipped by 9 bases and J by 2 bases, with 22 bases between them. The CDR3 sequence is 16 residues long. The CDR3 is CASSASSGGANTEAFF. The CDR3 nucleotides read TGTGCCAGCAGTGCCTCTAGCGGGGGGGCCAACACTGAAGCTTTCTTT.

J is TRBJ2-2 and V is TRBV6-5, with 7 bases that match TRBD1. Trimming cost V 6 bases and J 0 bases; bases outside gene matches: 4. Germline V CDR1 and CDR2: MNHEY, SVGAGI. This CDR3 comprises 15 residues. For the CDR3, the DNA is TGTGCCAGCAGATCCGGACAGGCGAACACCGGGGAGCTGTTTTTT. Protein: CASRSGQANTGELFF.

The rearrangement links TRBV6-5 to TRBJ1-6; D gene ambiguous. Deletions cut 5 bases from V and 8 bases from J, with 16 bases between. The CDR3 is 15 amino acids. In germline, CDR1 is MNHEY, CDR2 SVGAGI. This chain's CDR3 is CASSRDPVGDSPLHF. CDR3 coding DNA: TGTGCCAGCAGTCGAGACCCCGTGGGCGATTCACCCCTCCACTTT.